Presented here are 30 T cell receptor beta chains from one specimen sequenced in a study of identical twins. TCRdb called the 5' RACE reads again in MiXCR, with one record for every CDR3 protein. The sample lists approximately 700,000 distinct CDR3 sequences, 5.5% to 7.5% seen once, with roughly 1.8% in the top ten. The sample consisted of naive T cells sorted from blood. The receptor source for this set is a man aged 18 to 35 in good health.

As regards this clonotype: A read error is possible here, since a much larger clone lies one base away. The J gene is TRBJ2-1, the V gene TRBV5-1; D may be TRBD2 (5 bases). Trimming removed 3 bases at V and 7 bases at J, with 23 bases between. Per germline, CDR1 SGHRS and CDR2 YFSETQ. This CDR3 contains 17 residues. The CDR3 coding sequence is TGCGCCAGCAGCTCGGAGGCAGCCCGGTTTTATGGGAATGAGCAGTTCTTC. Encoded protein: CASSSEAARFYGNEQFF.

This clonotype was seen ten or more times. The chain employs TRBV7-2 and TRBJ1-2; no firm D call. Germline loops: CDR1 SGHTA, CDR2 FQGNSA. Trimming shortened V by 2 bases and J by 4 bases, and 8 bases separated the two germline ends. The CDR3 is 13 amino acids. CDR3 loop: CASSLFGLYGYTF. DNA of the CDR3: TGTGCCAGCAGCTTATTTGGGCTCTATGGCTACACCTTC.

This clonotype was counted at least ten times. The chain has TRBV7-2 and TRBJ2-7; the match to TRBD2 covers 7 bases. The CDR3 runs to 14 residues. The ends lost 1 base at V and 2 bases at J; junction bases unmatched: 2. Germline V gives CDR1 SGHTA, CDR2 FQGNSA. The chain's CDR3 is CASSLDGRPYEQYF. For the CDR3, the DNA is TGTGCCAGCAGCTTAGACGGGAGGCCCTACGAGCAGTACTTC.

This clonotype appeared many times. This rearrangement joins TRBV12-3 or TRBV12-4 to TRBJ1-2; 9 nucleotides agree with TRBD1. The length of the CDR3 is 14 residues. J was trimmed by 5 bases and V by 6 bases; bases with no gene match: 7. DNA of the CDR3: TGTGCCAGCAGGGTCACAGGGGGCGCTTATGGCTACACCTTC. Its translation: CASRVTGGAYGYTF.

The chain has TRBV19 and TRBJ2-2; the match to TRBD1 covers 7 bases. CDR3 length: 15 amino acids. The J segment lost 4 bases and the V segment lost 4 bases, leaving 6 bases of the junction unmatched. CDR1 and CDR2 from the germline V gene are LNHDA and SQIVND (reference sequence). As DNA, the CDR3 is TGTGCCAGTAGTACTACAGGGGAGATCACCGGGGAGCTGTTTTTT. Translated, it gives CASSTTGEITGELFF.

The CDR3 DNA reads as TGTGCCAGCAGCCAAGACAAACTAGCGGGAGGGTCGGATGAGCAGTTCTTC. Encoded protein: CASSQDKLAGGSDEQFF. This sequence joins TRBV4-2 and TRBJ2-1; 13 bases line up with TRBD2. CDR3 length: 17 amino acids. J lost 8 bases, V lost 0 bases, and 7 bases had no gene match. Germline CDR1 and CDR2: LGHNA and YNFKEQ.

The chain couples TRBV12-3 or TRBV12-4 to TRBJ2-3, with 9 bases fitting TRBD2. This CDR3 is built from 15 residues. The J segment lost 4 bases and the V segment lost 6 bases, leaving 8 bases of the junction unmatched. The CDR3 sequence is CASRVSGRMSDTQYF. CDR3 in DNA: TGTGCCAGCAGGGTTAGCGGGAGAATGTCAGATACGCAGTATTTT.

This clonotype came up a few times. Here the CDR3 DNA reads TGCAGCGGTCTAGGGGAATCCTACGAGCAGTACTTC. Translated: CSGLGESYEQYF. V and J are TRBV29-1 and TRBJ2-7; possibly TRBD1 for D (5 bases). Germline V gene data show CDR1 as SQVTM and CDR2 as ANQGSEA. Trimming left V 7 bases short and J 1 base short, with 11 bases between. The CDR3 has 12 residues.

This clonotype was found many times. The chain combines TRBV20-1 with TRBJ2-3; D is undetermined. The CDR3 is 14 amino acids. Trimming removed 3 bases from V and 0 bases from J, with 10 bases in between. Germline V CDR1 and CDR2: DFQATT, SNEGSKA (reference sequence). The CDR3 region is CSASPGGSTDTQYF. CDR3 bases: TGCAGTGCTAGTCCTGGCGGTAGCACAGATACGCAGTATTTT.

The chain links TRBV11-2 to TRBJ2-6; unclear D gene. The CDR3 is made up of 18 amino acids. Trimming removed 7 bases from V and 2 bases from J, with 21 bases in between. From germline, CDR1 is SGHAT and CDR2 FQNNGV. The CDR3 loop reads CASTSFPDPSTGANVLTF. The CDR3 DNA reads as TGTGCCAGCACGTCCTTTCCAGATCCGAGCACTGGGGCCAACGTCCTGACTTTC.

This clonotype has just a few counts. The chain employs TRBV27 and TRBJ2-3; the D gene is possibly TRBD2 (5 bases). Germline V gene data show CDR1 as MNHEY and CDR2 as SMNVEV (reference sequence). The CDR3 spans 11 residues. Trimming stripped 6 bases from V and 13 bases from J, with 14 bases between. The CDR3 region is CASRAARAEYF. The CDR3 region has the DNA TGTGCCAGCAGGGCAGCGAGGGCGGAGTATTTT.

This clonotype was detected many times. The rearrangement uses TRBV4-3 and TRBJ2-1; 9 positions match TRBD2. V lost 0 bases, J lost 4 bases, and 4 bases stayed unmatched. The CDR3 has 16 residues. Germline V CDR1 and CDR2: LGHNA, YSLEER. The CDR3 here is CASSQDSSGRYNEQFF. CDR3 nucleotide sequence: TGCGCCAGCAGCCAAGATTCCAGCGGGAGGTACAATGAGCAGTTCTTC.

This clonotype came up many times. The V gene is TRBV5-1, the J gene TRBJ1-5, with unresolved D. The CDR3 contains 15 residues. Trimming shortened V by 0 bases and J by 0 bases, and 7 bases separated the two germline ends. Germline V CDR1 and CDR2: SGHRS, YFSETQ. In DNA, the CDR3 is TGCGCCAGCAGCTTGGGTGGATATAGCAATCAGCCCCAGCATTTT. Protein sequence: CASSLGGYSNQPQHF.

The chain joins TRBV20-1 to TRBJ2-7; D not certain. Per germline, CDR1 DFQATT and CDR2 SNEGSKA (reference sequence). V was cut by 1 base and J by 9 bases, with 10 bases left in between. CDR3 length equals 11 residues. This CDR3 is CSARAPGGQYF. DNA of the CDR3: TGCAGTGCTAGAGCCCCCGGCGGGCAGTACTTC.

This clonotype was counted at least ten times. This chain connects TRBV12-3 or TRBV12-4 to TRBJ2-7, with D hard to call. The CDR3 is 11 amino acids. Trimming removed 6 bases at V and 2 bases at J, with 5 bases between. CDR3 nucleotides: TGTGCCAGCAGAAAAACCTACGAGCAGTACTTC. It codes for CASRKTYEQYF.

Notes on this clonotype: Since a much larger clone is just one base distant, this may be a read error. This sequence joins TRBV15 and TRBJ2-2; TRBD1 matches 9 bases. Germline assignment: CDR1 LNHNV and CDR2 YYDKDF (reference sequence). CDR3 size: 16 residues. V lost 2 bases and J lost 3; bases outside the gene matches: 4. The CDR3 bases are TGTGCCACCAGCAGATACAGGGGGCTAGACACCGGGGAGCTGTTTTTT. Translating it yields CATSRYRGLDTGELFF.

This clonotype was recorded many times. The chain recombines TRBV29-1 with TRBJ2-2; the D gene is possibly TRBD1 (5 bases). The CDR3 consists of 11 residues. The V end lost 7 bases, the J end lost 7 bases, and 10 bases lay between the germline ends. Germline V lookup: CDR1 SQVTM, CDR2 ANQGSEA. The CDR3 DNA sequence: TGCAGCGCGCAAAGGGGCGGGGAGCTGTTTTTT. Translating it yields CSAQRGGELFF.

This clonotype was recorded only once. This sequence may be a read error, since a much larger clone differs from it by one base. CDR3 nucleotides: TGTGCCAGCAGACGAACGTCTAGCGTTAATGGGGAGCTGTATTTT. It encodes CASRRTSSVNGELYF. This chain uses TRBV12-3 or TRBV12-4 with TRBJ2-2, with D possibly being TRBD2 (6 bases). The CDR3 covers 15 residues.

V is TRBV5-1 and J is TRBJ2-2; D is uncertain. Germline V lookup: CDR1 SGHRS, CDR2 YFSETQ. Trimming cost V 4 bases and J 1 base, with 8 bases left between them. The CDR3 runs to 14 residues. The CDR3 DNA is TGCGCCAGCAGCCGAAACAAGAACACCGGGGAGCTGTTTTTT. It is translated as CASSRNKNTGELFF.

This chain connects TRBV27 to TRBJ2-1, with no clear D. The CDR3 runs to 15 residues. Looked up from germline, CDR1 is MNHEY and CDR2 is SMNVEV (reference sequence). V was clipped by 8 bases and J by 0 bases, with 14 bases between them. The CDR3 sequence: CASADGTASYNEQFF. CDR3 bases: TGTGCCAGCGCGGATGGAACGGCCTCCTACAATGAGCAGTTCTTC.

The chain uses TRBV28 and TRBJ2-5; weak D call: TRBD2 (6 bases). V was pared by 5 bases and J by 1 base, with 11 bases between. Germline-derived CDR1 and CDR2 are MDHEN and SYDVKM. The CDR3 contains 14 residues. The CDR3 spells CASSGSGRQETQYF. The CDR3 nucleotides are TGTGCCAGCAGTGGGAGCGGGCGCCAAGAGACCCAGTACTTC.

This clonotype was observed a handful of times. The rearrangement uses TRBV3-1 and TRBJ2-5; D not resolved. V lost 4 bases, J lost 0 bases, and 9 bases lay in between. CDR3 length equals 14 residues. The germline V gene has CDR1 LGHDT and CDR2 YNNKEL (reference sequence). The CDR3 reads CASSPQVYQETQYF. The CDR3 DNA reads TGTGCCAGCAGCCCCCAAGTGTACCAAGAGACCCAGTACTTC.

The chain carries TRBV2 and TRBJ2-5; the match to TRBD2 covers 7 bases. The CDR3 extends over 14 amino acids. The V and J ends lost 9 bases and 2 bases, in that order; junction bases with no gene match: 9. In germline, CDR1 is SNHLY, CDR2 FYNNEI. CDR3 region: CASHGGGRQETQYF. The CDR3 DNA reads TGTGCCAGTCACGGAGGCGGGAGACAAGAGACCCAGTACTTC.

This clonotype occurred many times. The chain recombines TRBV12-3 or TRBV12-4 with TRBJ2-1; weak D call: TRBD2 (6 bases). The CDR3 covers 12 residues. The ends were cut back, 10 bases at V and 8 bases at J, with 15 bases in the middle. The CDR3 nucleotides are TGTGCCACGACGGAGGGATTCGATGAGCAGTTCTTC. Protein sequence: CATTEGFDEQFF.

The chain uses TRBV7-9 and TRBJ1-6, with 7 bases matching TRBD1. J lost 7 bases, V lost 3 bases, and 6 bases had no gene match. Germline CDR1 is SEHNR and CDR2 is FQNEAQ (reference sequence). This CDR3 spans 15 amino acids. This CDR3 reads CASSFTGQPNSPLHF. The CDR3 region has the DNA TGTGCCAGCAGCTTCACGGGACAGCCAAATTCACCCCTCCACTTT.

This clonotype was counted at least ten times. The gene calls are TRBV24-1 and TRBJ2-3; TRBD1 matches at 7 bases. The trim removed 4 bases at V and 3 bases at J, leaving 6 bases unmatched. CDR3 size: 15 residues. Germline V CDR1 and CDR2: KGHDR, SFDVKD. The CDR3 DNA reads as TGTGCCACCAGTGAACCCCTGGGACAGACAGATACGCAGTATTTT. Encoded protein: CATSEPLGQTDTQYF.

This clonotype was seen many times. This rearrangement joins TRBV5-5 to TRBJ2-1; a weak D match, TRBD2 (9 bases). Trimming pared 4 bases from V and 8 bases from J, leaving 25 bases between. Germline loops: CDR1 SGHKS, CDR2 YYEKEE (reference sequence). There are 17 residues in the CDR3. The CDR3: CASSPPGGGRGFYEQFF. Written as DNA, the CDR3 is TGTGCCAGCAGCCCACCAGGGGGCGGGAGGGGATTCTATGAGCAGTTCTTC. The full variable domain, in which reference TRBV5-5 and TRBJ2-1 provide the parts outside the CDR3, is DAGVTQSPTHLIKTRGQQVTLRCSPISGHKSVSWYQQVLGQGPQFIFQYYEKEERGRGNFPDRFSARQFPNYSSELNVNALLLGDSALYLCASSPPGGGRGFYEQFFGPGTRLTVL.

The chain carries TRBV27 and TRBJ2-6; TRBD2 matches 7 bases. This CDR3 comprises 14 residues. CDR1 and CDR2 (germline): MNHEY, SMNVEV (reference sequence). With V trimmed by 8 bases and J by 0 bases, 1 base remained unmatched. The CDR3 DNA reads TGTGCCAGCGGGAGGGCCTCTGGGGCCAACGTCCTGACTTTC. Protein: CASGRASGANVLTF.

This clonotype was observed at least ten times. The CDR3 sequence is CSVWGTDSYNEQFF. CDR3 bases: TGCAGCGTTTGGGGGACAGACTCCTACAATGAGCAGTTCTTC. This sequence joins TRBV29-1 and TRBJ2-1, with 7 positions matching TRBD1. Germline V gives CDR1 SQVTM, CDR2 ANQGSEA. J was trimmed by 0 bases and V by 5 bases; bases with no gene match: 4. The CDR3 is 14 amino acids.

The rearrangement links TRBV19 to TRBJ1-1, with TRBD1 identical over 8 bases. This CDR3 is built from 14 residues. The V gene's germline CDR1 is LNHDA and CDR2 SQIVND (reference sequence). J was trimmed by 5 bases and V by 3 bases; bases with no gene match: 5. CDR3 amino acids: CASSIRQGFTEAFF. The CDR3 DNA reads TGTGCCAGTAGTATCCGACAGGGGTTTACTGAAGCTTTCTTT. The full variable domain, completed using reference TRBV19 and TRBJ1-1, is DGGITQSPKYLFRKEGQNVTLSCEQNLNHDAMYWYRQDPGQGLRLIYYSQIVNDFQKGDIAEGYSVSREKKESFPLTVTSAQKNPTAFYLCASSIRQGFTEAFFGQGTRLTVV.